The 32 T cell receptor beta chains below were found in one sample sequenced in a study of T cell responses to AZD1222 COVID-19 vaccine. Repertoires were generated with immunoSEQ multiplex PCR, while TCRdb's copy carries only in-frame clones and drops some. Of tens of thousands of clones in the sample, 88% were seen once. Source: peripheral blood, taken 28 days after the second dose of the MenACWY control vaccine. The receptors here all came from an adult who received the MenACWY meningococcal vaccine as a control.

This rearrangement joins TRBV28 to TRBJ1-2; 8 bases map to TRBD1. This CDR3 spans 13 amino acids. CDR1 and CDR2 from the germline V gene are MDHEN and SYDVKM. V trimming: 6 bases; J trimming: 9 bases; junction bases outside the gene matches: 9. As DNA, the CDR3 is TGTGCCAGCAGCCCTCCAGGGGGCGCGAGCTACACCTTC. It is translated as CASSPPGGASYTF.

The genes are TRBV12-3 or TRBV12-4 and TRBJ2-7; TRBD1 might be the D (6 bases). CDR3 length: 12 residues. Trimming left V 6 bases short and J 5 bases short, with 11 bases between. The CDR3 bases are TGTGCCAGCAGAGCAGGGGCCCACGAGCAGTACTTC. Its protein is CASRAGAHEQYF.

V and J are TRBV29-1 and TRBJ2-1; TRBD2 might be the D (5 bases). This CDR3 comprises 14 residues. Germline V gene sequence: CDR1 SQVTM, CDR2 ANQGSEA. V was shortened by 6 bases and J by 5 bases, with 17 bases between the two germline ends. The CDR3 loop is CSVEVGFSDNEQFF. In DNA form, the CDR3 reads TGCAGCGTGGAGGTGGGGTTTAGCGACAATGAGCAGTTCTTC.

V and J are TRBV20-1 and TRBJ2-5; the D is unclear. This CDR3 has 11 amino acids. The V gene's germline CDR1 is DFQATT and CDR2 SNEGSKA (reference sequence). V lost 3 bases and J 9 bases, leaving 11 bases between the germline ends. CDR3 sequence (DNA): TGCAGTGCTAGGGAGCGCCGGGCCCAGTACTTC. This encodes CSARERRAQYF.

This chain links TRBV9 with TRBJ2-3; 10 nucleotides line up with TRBD2. CDR3 size: 16 residues. The V and J ends lost 2 bases and 5 bases, in that order; junction bases with no gene match: 8. Germline CDR1 SGDLS, CDR2 YYNGEE. CDR3 in amino acids: CASSVEASGSRDTQYF. For the CDR3, the DNA is TGTGCCAGCAGCGTTGAGGCTAGCGGGAGTCGAGATACGCAGTATTTT.

The rearrangement links TRBV18 to TRBJ2-5; 14 bases are shared with TRBD2. The junction had 1 base not matched to a gene; V was cut back by 0 bases and J by 1 base. CDR3 size: 17 residues. The V gene's germline CDR1 is KGHSH and CDR2 LQKENI. Written as DNA, the CDR3 is TGTGCCAGCTCACCACCCGGACTAGCGGGGGGCCAAGAGACCCAGTACTTC. Protein sequence: CASSPPGLAGGQETQYF.

The rearrangement uses TRBV7-9 and TRBJ2-3; the match to TRBD2 covers 7 bases. Germline trimming cut 5 bases from V and 2 bases from J; bases unmatched to any gene: 7. This CDR3 spans 15 amino acids. Germline CDR1 reads SEHNR; CDR2 reads FQNEAQ (reference sequence). CDR3 loop: CASSRTSEPTDTQYF. The CDR3 DNA follows: TGTGCCAGCAGCCGAACTAGCGAACCCACAGATACGCAGTATTTT.

The V call is TRBV7-8, the J call TRBJ2-2; the match to TRBD2 covers 7 bases. This CDR3 has 16 residues. V trimming: 5 bases; J trimming: 1 base; junction bases outside the gene matches: 7. CDR1 is SGHVS, CDR2 FQNEAQ, per germline. The DNA of the CDR3 is TGTGCCAGCAGCCATAGCGCTAGCGGGAACACCGGGGAGCTGTTTTTT. Its translation: CASSHSASGNTGELFF.

The genes are TRBV2 and TRBJ1-6, with D uncertain. The ends were cut back, 6 bases at V and 10 bases at J, with 16 bases in the middle. The germline gives CDR1 SNHLY, CDR2 FYNNEI. The CDR3 spans 14 residues. The DNA for the CDR3 is TGTGCCAGCAGCGGGAATCCAATAATCTCACCCCTCCACTTT. Its protein is CASSGNPIISPLHF.

The V gene is TRBV5-1, the J gene TRBJ2-2; D is unresolved. This CDR3 has 13 amino acids. The germline V and J ends were trimmed by 6 bases and 2 bases, with 8 bases remaining between them. CDR1 is SGHRS and CDR2 is YFSETQ in the germline V gene. The CDR3 DNA reads as TGCGCCAGCAACTGGGGAAACACCGGGGAGCTGTTTTTT. Its translation: CASNWGNTGELFF.

The chain has TRBV19 and TRBJ1-6; D is possibly TRBD1 (6 bases). This CDR3 has 15 residues. V was shortened by 6 bases and J by 9 bases, with 18 bases between the two germline ends. The germline CDR1 and CDR2 sequences are LNHDA and SQIVND (reference sequence). CDR3 sequence reads: CASSPRWGRSSPLHF. For the CDR3, the DNA is TGTGCCAGTAGCCCGCGGTGGGGGCGCAGTTCACCCCTCCACTTT.

This chain connects TRBV28 to TRBJ1-3; 8 bases align to TRBD1. The CDR3 runs to 16 residues. Germline assignment: CDR1 MDHEN and CDR2 SYDVKM. The V gene end was trimmed by 5 bases and the J gene end by 0 bases; junction bases not matched to a gene: 6. CDR3: CASSPTGVLSGNTIYF. CDR3 DNA sequence: TGTGCCAGCAGTCCGACAGGGGTCCTCTCTGGAAACACCATATATTTT.

V usage is TRBV9 and J usage is TRBJ2-1; 11 bases map to TRBD2. Trimming cost V 3 bases and J 5 bases; bases outside gene matches: 13. CDR1 SGDLS and CDR2 YYNGEE come from the germline V gene. The CDR3 runs 18 residues. CDR3: CASSAPGTSGFRDNEQFF. CDR3 DNA: TGTGCCAGCAGCGCCCCAGGGACTAGCGGTTTTAGGGACAATGAGCAGTTCTTC.

The chain couples TRBV7-2 to TRBJ1-6; D not resolved. Per germline, CDR1 SGHTA and CDR2 FQGNSA. V was pared by 2 bases and J by 6 bases, with 8 bases between. This CDR3 is 14 amino acids long. CDR3 in amino acids: CASSLNPGNSPLHF. The CDR3 region has the DNA TGTGCCAGCAGCTTAAATCCGGGTAATTCACCCCTCCACTTT.

The chain has TRBV19 and TRBJ1-5; D is undetermined. This CDR3 has 15 residues. Trimming took 2 bases from V and 6 from J, leaving 14 bases between them. CDR1 is LNHDA and CDR2 is SQIVND in the germline V gene (reference sequence). CDR3 in DNA: TGTGCCAGTAGTATACCCAGGTCAGGTTCTCAGCCCCAGCATTTT. Protein sequence: CASSIPRSGSQPQHF.

The chain joins TRBV6-5 to TRBJ1-6; D not certain. The CDR3 is 12 amino acids. V was clipped by 6 bases and J by 7 bases, with 7 bases between them. Germline V gives CDR1 MNHEY, CDR2 SVGAGI. This CDR3 is CASRSTNSPLHF. CDR3 in DNA: TGTGCCAGCAGGTCAACCAATTCACCCCTCCACTTT.

The V gene is TRBV28, the J gene TRBJ1-1; D is ambiguous. V gave up 5 bases and J gave up 6 bases, with 13 bases separating them. This CDR3 has 13 amino acids. Germline CDR1 and CDR2: MDHEN and SYDVKM. CDR3 DNA: TGTGCCAGCAGTCCAAATATCCTCTCTGAAGCTTTCTTT. Its protein product is CASSPNILSEAFF.

The rearrangement uses TRBV6-6 and TRBJ1-2, with D possibly matching TRBD1 (5 bases). The CDR3 is 15 amino acids. Trimming shortened V by 7 bases and J by 4 bases, and 19 bases separated the two germline ends. Germline CDR1 and CDR2: MNHNY and SVGAGI (reference sequence). The CDR3 reads CASTLENFGGYGYTF. CDR3 DNA: TGTGCCAGCACCCTCGAGAATTTCGGGGGCTATGGCTACACCTTC.

V is TRBV7-8 and J is TRBJ1-5; D is perhaps TRBD1 (5 bases). The ends were cut back, 1 base at V and 9 bases at J, with 10 bases in the middle. This CDR3 contains 13 residues. Germline V gene lookup returns CDR1 SGHVS and CDR2 FQNEAQ. The CDR3 is CASSLVGTGPQHF. CDR3 DNA: TGTGCCAGCAGCTTAGTGGGGACGGGGCCCCAGCATTTT.

This CDR3 is CASSLVVGQQGGSPLHF. The CDR3 nucleotides read TGTGCCAGCAGCTTAGTGGTCGGACAGCAAGGCGGTTCACCCCTCCACTTT. The genes are TRBV11-2 and TRBJ1-6, with D perhaps matching TRBD1 (6 bases). This CDR3 region has 17 residues. The V gene lost 1 base and the J gene lost 9 bases, with 19 bases spanning the gap. Germline loops: CDR1 SGHAT, CDR2 FQNNGV.

V usage is TRBV19 and J usage is TRBJ2-1; 7 positions match TRBD2. The CDR3 loop spans 16 amino acids. The V segment lost 3 bases and the J segment 5 bases; nucleotides outside the gene matches: 10. Germline V gene lookup returns CDR1 LNHDA and CDR2 SQIVND (reference sequence). The chain's CDR3 is CASSIREGPGDNEQFF. The DNA for the CDR3 is TGTGCCAGTAGTATCAGGGAGGGTCCGGGTGACAATGAGCAGTTCTTC.

The chain has TRBV7-9 and TRBJ1-1, with D uncertain. The CDR3 is 12 residues long. Trimming took off 5 bases at V and 7 bases at J, with 11 bases between the two ends. The germline CDR1 and CDR2 sequences are SEHNR and FQNEAQ (reference sequence). CDR3 in DNA: TGTGCCAGCAGCAATAACATTCATGAAGCTTTCTTT. Amino acid sequence: CASSNNIHEAFF.

The J gene is TRBJ2-5, the V gene TRBV6-1; 8 bases fit TRBD1. Looked up from germline, CDR1 is MNHNS and CDR2 is SASEGT. V shed 0 bases, J shed 8 bases, and the junction held 8 bases outside the gene matches. This CDR3 region has 15 residues. CDR3 loop: CASSEALRQGSTQYF. CDR3 DNA sequence: TGTGCCAGCAGTGAAGCGTTGAGACAGGGGAGTACCCAGTACTTC.

V gene TRBV7-9 combines with J gene TRBJ1-6; 7 nucleotides agree with TRBD1. The CDR3 has 15 amino acids. With V trimmed by 1 base and J by 7 bases, 4 bases remained unmatched. Germline CDR1 SEHNR, CDR2 FQNEAQ (reference sequence). The CDR3: CASSLGDRANSPLHF. The CDR3 region has the DNA TGTGCCAGCAGCTTAGGAGACAGGGCCAATTCACCCCTCCACTTT.

This sequence joins TRBV5-4 and TRBJ1-2, with 9 bases aligning to TRBD1. Germline values: CDR1 SGHNT, CDR2 YYREEE (reference sequence). This CDR3 spans 15 amino acids. The V gene end was trimmed by 6 bases and the J gene end by 6 bases; junction bases not matched to a gene: 12. The CDR3 here is CASTSAKTGGDGYTF. In DNA, the CDR3 is TGTGCCAGCACCTCGGCTAAGACAGGGGGAGATGGCTACACCTTC.

This clone was picked up one time. The chain is built from TRBV10-3 and TRBJ1-6, with D possibly matching TRBD1 (6 bases). The CDR3 is 15 amino acids. Looked up from germline, CDR1 is ENHRY and CDR2 is SYGVKD. Trimming took off 3 bases at V and 10 bases at J, with 16 bases between the two ends. Written as DNA, the CDR3 is TGTGCCATCAGTGATGTACAGGGAGGACGGTCACCCCTCCACTTT. Encoded protein: CAISDVQGGRSPLHF.

This clone occurred once. The chain employs TRBV19 and TRBJ1-5, with D perhaps matching TRBD1 (5 bases). The CDR3 sequence is 15 residues long. The V gene lost 3 bases and the J gene lost 6 bases, with 15 bases spanning the gap. CDR1 and CDR2 from the germline V gene are LNHDA and SQIVND (reference sequence). The CDR3 DNA is TGTGCCAGTAGTATTGGGGGAAACCGGGGTCAGCCCCAGCATTTT. This gives the protein CASSIGGNRGQPQHF.

The V and J genes are TRBV19 and TRBJ1-2; TRBD1 aligns across 7 bases. Trimming cost V 5 bases and J 9 bases; bases outside gene matches: 18. The V gene's germline CDR1 is LNHDA and CDR2 SQIVND (reference sequence). The CDR3 totals 16 residues. CDR3 sequence (DNA): TGTGCCAGTAGTTCAGACAGGGCCCCGGAATCTGGTAGCTACACCTTC. This translates into CASSSDRAPESGSYTF.

The chain recombines TRBV3-1 (or the pseudogene TRBV3-2) with TRBJ1-1, with 9 nucleotides matching TRBD1. Germline CDR1 and CDR2: LGHDT and YNNKEL (reference sequence). This CDR3 comprises 14 residues. The J segment lost 11 bases and the V segment lost 1 base, leaving 8 bases of the junction unmatched. The CDR3: CASSQVPGQGSAFF. In DNA, the CDR3 is TGTGCCAGCAGCCAAGTTCCGGGACAGGGAAGCGCTTTCTTT.

The J gene is TRBJ1-6, the V gene TRBV7-2, with D possibly matching TRBD1 (6 bases). V was clipped by 5 bases and J by 9 bases, with 20 bases between them. The germline CDR1 and CDR2 sequences are SGHTA and FQGNSA. This CDR3 spans 16 amino acids. The CDR3 reads CASSPNPRDKRSPLHF. The DNA of the CDR3 is TGTGCCAGCAGCCCCAACCCCCGGGACAAACGTTCACCCCTCCACTTT.

This clone has only a few counts. V and J are TRBV19 and TRBJ2-4; no clear D gene. The germline V gene has CDR1 LNHDA and CDR2 SQIVND (reference sequence). This CDR3 has 18 residues. Deletions cut 5 bases from V and 0 bases from J, with 20 bases between. CDR3: CASSSPLLGVLAKNIQYF. In DNA, the CDR3 is TGTGCCAGTAGTTCCCCCCTGCTTGGAGTCCTAGCCAAAAACATTCAGTACTTC.

The chain combines TRBV7-9 with TRBJ2-7; 8 nucleotides agree with TRBD1. The CDR3 consists of 15 residues. From germline, CDR1 is SEHNR and CDR2 FQNEAQ (reference sequence). V was pared by 5 bases and J by 0 bases, with 6 bases of the junction left unmatched. The CDR3 reads CASSPRTGTSYEQYF. CDR3 nucleotide sequence: TGTGCCAGCAGCCCCCGGACAGGGACCTCCTACGAGCAGTACTTC.